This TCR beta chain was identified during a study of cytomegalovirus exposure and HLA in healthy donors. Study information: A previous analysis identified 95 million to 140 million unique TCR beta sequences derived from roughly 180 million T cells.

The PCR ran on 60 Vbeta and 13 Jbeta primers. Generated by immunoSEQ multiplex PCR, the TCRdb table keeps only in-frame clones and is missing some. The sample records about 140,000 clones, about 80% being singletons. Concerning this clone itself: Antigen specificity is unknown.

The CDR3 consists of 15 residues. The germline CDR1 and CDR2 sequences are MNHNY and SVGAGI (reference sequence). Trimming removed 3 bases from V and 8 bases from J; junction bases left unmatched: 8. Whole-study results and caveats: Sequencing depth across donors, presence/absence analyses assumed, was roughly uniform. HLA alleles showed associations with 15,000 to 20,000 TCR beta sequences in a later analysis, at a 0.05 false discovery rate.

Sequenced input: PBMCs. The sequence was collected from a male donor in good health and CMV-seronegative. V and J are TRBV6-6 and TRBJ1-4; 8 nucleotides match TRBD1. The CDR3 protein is CASSYLTGVEEKLFF. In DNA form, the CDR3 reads TGTGCCAGCAGTTATCTGACAGGGGTGGAGGAAAAACTGTTTTTT.